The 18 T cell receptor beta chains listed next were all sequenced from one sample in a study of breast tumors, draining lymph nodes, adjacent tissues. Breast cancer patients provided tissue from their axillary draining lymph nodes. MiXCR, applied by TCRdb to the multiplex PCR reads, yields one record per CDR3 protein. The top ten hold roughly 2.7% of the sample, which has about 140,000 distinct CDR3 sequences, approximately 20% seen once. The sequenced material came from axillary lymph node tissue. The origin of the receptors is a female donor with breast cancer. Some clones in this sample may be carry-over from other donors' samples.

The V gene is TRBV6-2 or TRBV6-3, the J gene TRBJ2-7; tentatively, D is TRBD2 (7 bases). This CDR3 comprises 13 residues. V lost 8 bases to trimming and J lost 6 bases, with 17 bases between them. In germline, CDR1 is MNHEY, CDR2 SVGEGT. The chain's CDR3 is CASAPGGRSEQYF. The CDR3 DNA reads TGTGCCAGCGCCCCGGGGGGCCGGAGCGAGCAGTACTTC.

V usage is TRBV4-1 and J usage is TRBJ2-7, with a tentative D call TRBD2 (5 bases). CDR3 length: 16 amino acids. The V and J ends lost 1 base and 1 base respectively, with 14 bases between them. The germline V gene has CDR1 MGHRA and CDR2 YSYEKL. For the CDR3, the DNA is TGCGCCAGCAGCCAAGCTCCCGGGGTCTATTCCTACGAGCAGTACTTC. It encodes CASSQAPGVYSYEQYF.

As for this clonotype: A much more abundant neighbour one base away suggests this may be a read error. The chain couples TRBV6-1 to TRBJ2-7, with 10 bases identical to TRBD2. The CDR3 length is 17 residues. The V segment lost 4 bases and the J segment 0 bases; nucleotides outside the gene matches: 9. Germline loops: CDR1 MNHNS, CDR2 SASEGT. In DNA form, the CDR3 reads TGTGCCAGCAGTGGAATGAGACTAGCGGGCAGCTCCTACGAGCAGTACTTC. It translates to CASSGMRLAGSSYEQYF.

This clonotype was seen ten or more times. CDR3 in DNA: TGTGCCACTAGCGGGAGGAACACCGGGGAGCTGTTTTTT. Translation: CATSGRNTGELFF. V gene TRBV6-1 combines with J gene TRBJ2-2; 10 bases line up with TRBD2. Germline lookup yields CDR1 MNHNS and CDR2 SASEGT. Germline trimming cut 10 bases from V and 1 base from J; bases unmatched to any gene: 0. The CDR3 is 13 amino acids.

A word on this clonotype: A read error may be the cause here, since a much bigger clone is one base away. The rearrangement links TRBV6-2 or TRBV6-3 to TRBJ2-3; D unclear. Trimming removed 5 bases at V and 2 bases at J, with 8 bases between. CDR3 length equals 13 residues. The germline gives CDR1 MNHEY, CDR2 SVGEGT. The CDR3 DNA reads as TGTGCCAGCAGTACTGAAGCCACAGATACGCAGTATTTT. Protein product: CASSTEATDTQYF.

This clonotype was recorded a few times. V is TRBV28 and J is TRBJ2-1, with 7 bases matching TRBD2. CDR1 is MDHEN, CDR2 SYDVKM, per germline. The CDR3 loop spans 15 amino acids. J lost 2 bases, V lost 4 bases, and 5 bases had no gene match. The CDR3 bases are TGTGCCAGCAGTTCGAGCGGGACGCCCTACAATGAGCAGTTCTTC. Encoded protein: CASSSSGTPYNEQFF.

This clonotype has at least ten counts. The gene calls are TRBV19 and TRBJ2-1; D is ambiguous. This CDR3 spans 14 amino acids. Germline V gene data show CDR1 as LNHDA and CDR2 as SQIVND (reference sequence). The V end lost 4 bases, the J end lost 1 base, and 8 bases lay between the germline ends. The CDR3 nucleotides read TGTGCCAGTAGTACGCCAAATTCCTACAATGAGCAGTTCTTC. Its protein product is CASSTPNSYNEQFF.

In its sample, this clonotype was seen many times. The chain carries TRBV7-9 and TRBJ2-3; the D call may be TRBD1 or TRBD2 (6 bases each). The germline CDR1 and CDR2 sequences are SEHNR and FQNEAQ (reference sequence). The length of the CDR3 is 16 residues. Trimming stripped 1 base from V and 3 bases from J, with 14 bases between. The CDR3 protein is CASSLVGGYPTDTQYF. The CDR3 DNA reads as TGTGCCAGCAGCTTAGTGGGGGGCTATCCGACAGATACGCAGTATTTT.

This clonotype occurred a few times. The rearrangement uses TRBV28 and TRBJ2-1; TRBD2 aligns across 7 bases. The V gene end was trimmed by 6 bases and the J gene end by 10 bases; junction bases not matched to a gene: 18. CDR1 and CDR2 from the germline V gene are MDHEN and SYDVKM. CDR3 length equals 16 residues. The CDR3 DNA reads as TGTGCCAGCAGCCTCTCCGGGACTCGGGGGGATCGGGAGCAGTTCTTC. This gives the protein CASSLSGTRGDREQFF.

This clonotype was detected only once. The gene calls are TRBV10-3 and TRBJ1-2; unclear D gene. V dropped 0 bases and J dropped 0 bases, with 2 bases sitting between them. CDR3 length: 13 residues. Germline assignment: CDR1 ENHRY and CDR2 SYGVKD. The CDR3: CAISESANYGYTF. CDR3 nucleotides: TGTGCCATCAGTGAGTCAGCTAACTATGGCTACACCTTC.

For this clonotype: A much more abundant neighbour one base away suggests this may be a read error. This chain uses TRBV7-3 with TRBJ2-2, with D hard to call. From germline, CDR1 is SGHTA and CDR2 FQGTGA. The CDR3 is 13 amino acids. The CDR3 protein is CASGLGNTGELFF. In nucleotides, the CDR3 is TGTGCCAGCGGCTTAGGCAACACCGGGGAGCTGTTTTTT. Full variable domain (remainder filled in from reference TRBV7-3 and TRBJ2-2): GAGVSQTPSNKVTEKGKYVELRCDPISGHTALYWYRQSLGQGPEFLIYFQGTGAADDSGLPNDRFFAVRPEGSVSTLKIQRTERGDSAVYLCASGLGNTGELFFGEGSRLTVL.

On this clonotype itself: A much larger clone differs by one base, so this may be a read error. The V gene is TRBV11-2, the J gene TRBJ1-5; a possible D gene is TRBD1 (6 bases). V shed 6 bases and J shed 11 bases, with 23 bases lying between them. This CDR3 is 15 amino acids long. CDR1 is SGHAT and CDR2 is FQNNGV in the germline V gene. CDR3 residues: CASRLRTVGKQTQHF. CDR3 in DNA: TGTGCCAGCAGACTACGGACAGTTGGGAAACAGACCCAGCATTTT.

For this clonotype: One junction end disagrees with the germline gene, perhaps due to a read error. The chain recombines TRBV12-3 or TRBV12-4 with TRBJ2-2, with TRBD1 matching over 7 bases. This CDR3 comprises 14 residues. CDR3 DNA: TGTGCCAGCGGTTTGGCAGGGGGCACCGGGGAGCTGTTTTTT. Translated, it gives CASGLAGGTGELFF.

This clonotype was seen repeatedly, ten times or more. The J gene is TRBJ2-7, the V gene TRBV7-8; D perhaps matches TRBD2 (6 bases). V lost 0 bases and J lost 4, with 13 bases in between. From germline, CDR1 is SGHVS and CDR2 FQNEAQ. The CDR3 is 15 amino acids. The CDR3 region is CASSLASGLKYEQYF. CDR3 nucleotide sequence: TGTGCCAGCAGCTTAGCCTCGGGACTGAAGTACGAGCAGTACTTC.

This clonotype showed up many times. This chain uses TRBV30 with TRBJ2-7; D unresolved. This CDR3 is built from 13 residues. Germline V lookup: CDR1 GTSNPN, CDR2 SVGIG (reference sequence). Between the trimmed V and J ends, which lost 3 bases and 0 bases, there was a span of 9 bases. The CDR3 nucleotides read TGTGCCTGGAGACCAGATGTCTCCTACGAGCAGTACTTC. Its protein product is CAWRPDVSYEQYF.

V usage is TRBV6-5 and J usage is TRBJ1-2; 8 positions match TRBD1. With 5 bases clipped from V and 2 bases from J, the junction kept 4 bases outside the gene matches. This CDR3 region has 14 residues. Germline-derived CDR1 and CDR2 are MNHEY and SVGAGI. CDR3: CASSLTGENYGYTF. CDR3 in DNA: TGTGCCAGCAGTCTGACAGGGGAGAACTATGGCTACACCTTC.

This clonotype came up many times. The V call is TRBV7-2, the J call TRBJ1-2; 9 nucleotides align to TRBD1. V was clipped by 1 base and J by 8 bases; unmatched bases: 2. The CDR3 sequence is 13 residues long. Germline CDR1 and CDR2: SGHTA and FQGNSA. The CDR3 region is CASSLGDRVGYTF. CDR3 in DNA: TGTGCCAGCAGCTTAGGGGACAGGGTCGGCTACACCTTC.

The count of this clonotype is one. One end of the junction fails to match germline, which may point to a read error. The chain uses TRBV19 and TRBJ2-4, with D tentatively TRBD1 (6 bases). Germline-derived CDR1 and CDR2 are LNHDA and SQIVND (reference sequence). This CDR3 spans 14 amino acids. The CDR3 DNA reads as TGTGCCAGTAGTCAGGGCAGGGGAGAAAACATTCAGTGCTTC. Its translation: CASSQGRGENIQCF.